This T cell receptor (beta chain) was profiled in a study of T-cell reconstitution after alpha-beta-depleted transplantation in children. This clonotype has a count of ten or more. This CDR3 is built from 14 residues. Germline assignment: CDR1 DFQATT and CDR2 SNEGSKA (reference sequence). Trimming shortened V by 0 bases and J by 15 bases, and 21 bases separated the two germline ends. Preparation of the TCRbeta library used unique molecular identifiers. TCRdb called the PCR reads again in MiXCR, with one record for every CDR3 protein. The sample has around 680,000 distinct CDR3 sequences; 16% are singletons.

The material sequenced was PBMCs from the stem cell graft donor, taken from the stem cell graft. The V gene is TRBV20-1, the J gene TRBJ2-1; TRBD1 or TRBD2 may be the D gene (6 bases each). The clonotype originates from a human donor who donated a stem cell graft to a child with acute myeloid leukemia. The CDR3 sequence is CSARDRGIAAVRFF. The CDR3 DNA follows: TGCAGTGCTAGAGATAGGGGGATAGCGGCGGTGCGGTTCTTC.